This note documents a single T cell receptor beta chain sequence. This record comes from a study of T-cell reconstitution after alpha-beta-depleted transplantation in children. V was clipped by 1 base and J by 7 bases; unmatched bases: 7. This CDR3 has 15 residues. Per the germline V gene, CDR1 is SGHDN and CDR2 is FVKESK. Unique molecular identifiers were incorporated when the TCRbeta library was constructed. TCRdb independently ran MiXCR on the PCR reads; one entry per CDR3 protein. Of a few hundred thousand distinct CDR3 sequences in the sample, approximately 30% were seen once. The sequencing here drew on PBMCs, taken before TCRalphabeta/CD19-depleted stem cell transplant. This sequence originates from a boy under three years old with Wiskott-Aldrich syndrome, due to receive a stem cell transplant. V usage is TRBV14 and J usage is TRBJ2-1; TRBD2 agrees at 7 bases. The CDR3 DNA follows: TGTGCCAGCAGCCAAGTGGGCCTAGCGGCGAATGAGCAGTTCTTC. This encodes CASSQVGLAANEQFF.